The present T cell receptor (beta chain) was sequenced within a study of blood T cell repertoires in COVID-19. Method: immunoSEQ multiplex PCR; TCRdb's copy keeps in-frame clones and lacks some. The sample lists roughly 270,000 clones, around 80% occurring once. A case of COVID-19 had been met by exposed participants within 2 weeks before study entry. The V end lost 5 bases, the J end lost 6 bases, and 11 bases lay between the germline ends. This CDR3 is 13 amino acids long. Germline CDR1 and CDR2: WNHNN and SYGVQD (reference sequence). This clonotype was sampled from a man aged 40-55 years who had been exposed to COVID-19. The specimen was PBMCs or T cells enriched from blood (not recorded which). This rearrangement joins TRBV10-1 to TRBJ1-5, with D possibly matching TRBD1 (5 bases). The CDR3, as DNA: TGCGCCAGCAGTTCTCAGACAGCTCAGCCCCAGCATTTT. Protein: CASSSQTAQPQHF.